These 6 T cell receptor beta chains share one sample of origin, sequenced in a study of somatic mutations in cytotoxic T cells in rheumatoid arthritis. The repertoire was sequenced with immunoSEQ multiplex PCR; TCRdb's copy has only in-frame clones and lacks some. The sample comprises more than 9,000 clones, 70% to 80% of which are singletons, and 34% rests with the top ten. The sequenced sample consisted of CD8+ T cells sorted from blood. The source is an adult with rheumatoid arthritis.

The genes are TRBV5-1 and TRBJ1-1; 11 bases line up with TRBD1. After removal of 0 bases from V and 4 bases from J, the junction contained 5 bases not matched to a gene. The CDR3 covers 16 residues. CDR1 is SGHRS, CDR2 YFSETQ, per germline. CDR3 sequence reads: CASSLGTGGFGTEAFF. DNA for the CDR3: TGCGCCAGCAGCTTGGGGACAGGGGGCTTTGGCACTGAAGCTTTCTTT.

V gene TRBV11-2 combines with J gene TRBJ1-2; D is ambiguous. The CDR3 is 11 amino acids. The germline gives CDR1 SGHAT, CDR2 FQNNGV. The V end lost 5 bases, the J end lost 7 bases, and 8 bases lay between the germline ends. The CDR3 DNA reads TGTGCCAGCAGCCTCGGTCGTGGCTACACCTTC. Protein sequence: CASSLGRGYTF.

The chain has TRBV13 and TRBJ2-3; 7 bases line up with TRBD2. The CDR3 loop spans 17 amino acids. V shed 4 bases and J 4 bases; nucleotides not matched to a gene: 14. CDR1 and CDR2 (germline): PRHDT, FYEKMQ (reference sequence). DNA of the CDR3: TGTGCCAGCAGCTCCTACCTAGGGCGGGAGTTCCCAGATACGCAGTATTTT. As protein: CASSSYLGREFPDTQYF.

The chain recombines TRBV7-6 with TRBJ2-7, with D unclear. Germline CDR1 is SGHVS and CDR2 is FNYEAQ. This CDR3 comprises 14 residues. V was cut by 5 bases and J by 5 bases, with 16 bases left in between. The CDR3 bases are TGTGCCAGCAGCCGAACCCCCGGTCCGGACGAGCAGTACTTC. This sequence encodes CASSRTPGPDEQYF.

The chain couples TRBV12-5 to TRBJ2-1; D is possibly TRBD2 (6 bases). V lost 3 bases to trimming and J lost 10 bases, with 16 bases between them. CDR1 LGHNT and CDR2 FRNRAP come from the germline V gene. The CDR3 totals 14 residues. CDR3 amino acids: CASGFLAGLGEQFF. As DNA, the CDR3 is TGTGCTAGTGGTTTTTTGGCGGGACTCGGCGAGCAGTTCTTC.

This chain uses TRBV29-1 with TRBJ1-1, with D possibly TRBD1 on 6 matching bases. There are 10 residues in the CDR3. CDR1 SQVTM and CDR2 ANQGSEA come from the germline V gene. Trimming took off 4 bases at V and 11 bases at J, with 11 bases between the two ends. DNA for the CDR3: TGCAGCGTTGTTTGGGGGCTGGCTTTCTTT. It is translated as CSVVWGLAFF.